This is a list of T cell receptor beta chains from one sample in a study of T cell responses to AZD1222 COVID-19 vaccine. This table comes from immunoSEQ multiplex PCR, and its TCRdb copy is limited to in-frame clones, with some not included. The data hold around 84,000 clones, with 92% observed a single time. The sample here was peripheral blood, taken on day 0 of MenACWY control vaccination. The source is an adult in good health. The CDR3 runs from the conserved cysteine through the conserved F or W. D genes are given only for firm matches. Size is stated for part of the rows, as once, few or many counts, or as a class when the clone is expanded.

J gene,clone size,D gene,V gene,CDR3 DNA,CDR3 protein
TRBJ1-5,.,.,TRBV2,TGTGCCAGCAGTGAAGCGCCTGCAGGGCGCGGTCAGCCCCAGCATTTT,CASSEAPAGRGQPQHF
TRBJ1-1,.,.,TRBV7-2,TGTGCCAGCAGCTCAGCTGGGGGCCGGACTGAAGCTTTCTTT,CASSSAGGRTEAFF
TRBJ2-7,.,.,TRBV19,TGTGCCAGTAGTATCGTTGGCGGCAGTAAATTCTACGAGCAGTACTTC,CASSIVGGSKFYEQYF
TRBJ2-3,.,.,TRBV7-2,TGTGCCAGCAGCTTAGCTCCCTGGGGGGATACGCAGTATTTT,CASSLAPWGDTQYF
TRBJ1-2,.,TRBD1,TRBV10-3,TGTGCCATCAGAGGGACAGGGGGCGGCGGCTACACCTTC,CAIRGTGGGGYTF
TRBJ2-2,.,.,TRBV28,TGTGCCAGCAAAAACAGCAACACCGGGGAGCTGTTTTTT,CASKNSNTGELFF
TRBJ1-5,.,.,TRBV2,TGTGCCAGCAACCCAGGGCATAGCAATCAGCCCCAGCATTTT,CASNPGHSNQPQHF
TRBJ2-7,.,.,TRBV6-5,TGTGCCAGCAGTCCCCGGGCCACCCATGAGGAGCAGTACTTC,CASSPRATHEEQYF
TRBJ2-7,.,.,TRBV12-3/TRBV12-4,TGTGCCAGCAGTTACACAGGTTACGAGCAGTACTTC,CASSYTGYEQYF
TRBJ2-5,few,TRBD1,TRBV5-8,TGTGCCAGCAGCTTGGGACAGGGGGCGAGTCGGGAGACCCAGTACTTC,CASSLGQGASRETQYF
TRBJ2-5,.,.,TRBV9,TGTGCCAGCAGCGTAGATCCGGGGGATGGGAAGACCCAGTACTTC,CASSVDPGDGKTQYF
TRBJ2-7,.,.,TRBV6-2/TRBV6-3,TGTGCCAGCAGTTGGGCAGGGGAGTACGAGCAGTACTTC,CASSWAGEYEQYF
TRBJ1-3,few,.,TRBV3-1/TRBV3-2,TGTGCCAGCAGCCAAGTGATGGGAAACACCATATATTTT,CASSQVMGNTIYF
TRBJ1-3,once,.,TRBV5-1,TGCGCCAGCAGCGCCGGCCGGGGCGCGGGAAACACCATATATTTT,CASSAGRGAGNTIYF
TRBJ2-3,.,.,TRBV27,TGTGCCAGCAGTTTAGAAGGGCTAGCCGCAGATACGCAGTATTTT,CASSLEGLAADTQYF
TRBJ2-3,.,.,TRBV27,TGTGCCAGCAGTTTTGGGGGGGGCAGCGCAGATACGCAGTATTTT,CASSFGGGSADTQYF
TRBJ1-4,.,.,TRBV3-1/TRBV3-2,TGTGCCAGCAGCCAGGTACATTCGGATGAAAAACTGTTTTTT,CASSQVHSDEKLFF
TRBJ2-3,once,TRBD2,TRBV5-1,TGCGCCAGCAGCTCAGGACTAGCGACAGATACGCAGTATTTT,CASSSGLATDTQYF
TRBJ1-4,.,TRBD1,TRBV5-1,TGCGCCAGCAGCACGACAGGGCTCGGGGCGTTTTTT,CASSTTGLGAFF
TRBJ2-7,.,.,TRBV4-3,TGCGCCAGCAGCCAGTATTCCAGGGGCGGTGGAGAGCAGTACTTC,CASSQYSRGGGEQYF
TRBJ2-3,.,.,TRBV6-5,TGTGCCAGCACCGGGGGCGCAGATACGCAGTATTTT,CASTGGADTQYF
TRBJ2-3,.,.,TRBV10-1,TGCGCCAGCAGTGACCCAGCAGATACGCAGTATTTT,CASSDPADTQYF
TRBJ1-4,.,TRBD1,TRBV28,TGTGCCAGCAGTGGCTGGGACAGGGGAAATGAAAAACTGTTTTTT,CASSGWDRGNEKLFF
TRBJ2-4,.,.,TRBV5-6,TGTGCCAGCAGCTTTCGTTTCGGAGTGGCCAAAAACATTCAGTACTTC,CASSFRFGVAKNIQYF
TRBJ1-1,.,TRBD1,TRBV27,TGTGCCAGCAGTTCAACGGACAGGATGAACACTGAAGCTTTCTTT,CASSSTDRMNTEAFF
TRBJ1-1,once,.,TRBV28,TGTGCCAGCAGTCCAGGGGCTGGCGACACTGAAGCTTTCTTT,CASSPGAGDTEAFF
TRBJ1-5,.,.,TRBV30,TGTGCCTGGAGTGTAAGGGGGGGAGTTAGCAATCAGCCCCAGCATTTT,CAWSVRGGVSNQPQHF
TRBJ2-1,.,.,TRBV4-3,TGCGCCAGCAGCCAAGATTACCCCAATCACAATGAGCAGTTCTTC,CASSQDYPNHNEQFF
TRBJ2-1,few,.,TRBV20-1,TGCAGTGCTAGTAAATGGGACGGTGAGCAGTTCTTC,CSASKWDGEQFF
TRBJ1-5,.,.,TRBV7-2,TGTGCCAGCAGCTTAGCCTTGGGGGGCAATCAGCCCCAGCATTTT,CASSLALGGNQPQHF
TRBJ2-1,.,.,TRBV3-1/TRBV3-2,TGTGCCAGCAGCCAAGCCGGAGACAGTGGGTTTAACAATGAGCAGTTCTTC,CASSQAGDSGFNNEQFF
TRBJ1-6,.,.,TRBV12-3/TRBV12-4,TGTGCCAGCAGCCGGGACTATAATTCACCCCTCCACTTT,CASSRDYNSPLHF
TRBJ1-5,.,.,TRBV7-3,TGTGCCAGCAGCCCCGCGACCCAAAATAGCAATCAGCCCCAGCATTTT,CASSPATQNSNQPQHF